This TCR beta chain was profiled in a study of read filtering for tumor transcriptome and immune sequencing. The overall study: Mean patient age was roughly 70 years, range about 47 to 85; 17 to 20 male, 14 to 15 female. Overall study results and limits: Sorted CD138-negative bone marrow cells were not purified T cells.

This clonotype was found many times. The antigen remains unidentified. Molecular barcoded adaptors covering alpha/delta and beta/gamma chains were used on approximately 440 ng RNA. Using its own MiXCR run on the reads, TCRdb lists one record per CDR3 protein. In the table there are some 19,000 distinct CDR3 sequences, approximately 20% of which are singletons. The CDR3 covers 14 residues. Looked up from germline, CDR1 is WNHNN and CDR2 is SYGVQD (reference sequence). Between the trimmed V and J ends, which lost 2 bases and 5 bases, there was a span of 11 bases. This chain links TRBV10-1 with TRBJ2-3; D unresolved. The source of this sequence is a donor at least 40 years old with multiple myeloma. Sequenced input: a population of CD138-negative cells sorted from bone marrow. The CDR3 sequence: CASSESRTGDTQYF. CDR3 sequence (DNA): TGCGCCAGCAGTGAGAGCCGTACCGGAGATACGCAGTATTTT.